This T cell receptor beta chain stems from a study of T cell repertoires in cytomegalovirus infection. Turning to the study itself: CMV epitopes used comprised recently identified HLA-C-restricted ones and well-studied HLA-B-restricted ones. The public TCR beta signatures pointed to both CMV infection and matching HLA type.

TCRdb reprocessed the reads with MiXCR, giving one entry per CDR3 protein. This table has some 940,000 distinct CDR3 sequences, approximately 31% appearing once. For this clonotype: Its cognate antigen is unknown.

Whole-study results and caveats: There were carriers of CMV plus the relevant HLA, and cumulative public TCR beta family frequency identified them. HLA-C-restricted CMV clonotypes gave the most frequent clonotype in two of eight donors.

The specimen comprised cultured CD8+ T cells from PBMCs, sampled from culture after CMV antigen stimulation. This sequence was found in a human donor in good health (CMV status not recorded). Some clones in this sample may be carry-over from other donors' samples.

The CDR3 loop reads CASSEYEGGASYEQYF. The CDR3 DNA reads TGTGCCAGCAGTGAATATGAGGGGGGCGCCTCTTACGAGCAGTACTTC. J is TRBJ2-7 and V is TRBV6-1; D may be TRBD1 or TRBD2 (6 bases each). Deletions cut 2 bases from V and 4 bases from J, with 18 bases between. CDR1 and CDR2 (germline): MNHNS, SASEGT. The length of the CDR3 is 16 residues.